This T cell receptor beta chain came from a study of identical twins. TCRdb processed the 5' RACE reads anew with MiXCR; each CDR3 protein has one entry. Altogether about 530,000 distinct CDR3 sequences are present, approximately 20% being singletons, with the ten largest covering approximately 0.48%. CDR1 and CDR2 (germline): SGHAT, FQNNGV. The CDR3 contains 12 residues. V lost 4 bases and J lost 6; bases outside the gene matches: 0. This clonotype was observed a few times. This sample also appeared in a second study, on yellow fever vaccine responses in identical twins.

The chain has TRBV11-2 and TRBJ2-7; 10 positions agree with TRBD1. Sequenced sample: CD4+ T cells sorted from blood. The sequence derives from a woman between 18 and 30 years old in good health. The DNA for the CDR3 is TGTGCCAGCAGCTGGACAGGGGGCGAGCAGTACTTC. It is translated as CASSWTGGEQYF.